This T cell receptor (beta chain) was obtained from a study of human T cells and chemical hapten exposure (dated by TCRdb to the early 2020s). Regarding the research as a whole: For sensitization, 2% DPC in acetone was applied to a roughly 2 cm by roughly 2 cm area of upper inner arm skin. For TCR sequencing, blood came from 25 to 35 alopecia patients at anywhere from one to four time points (pre-sensitization, 2, 6 and 24 weeks). Libraries were pooled for sequencing, and variation in per-sample TCR yields was attributed mainly to small differences in library volumes within the pool. Patch testing was performed on the upper back with Finn chambers containing 0.01% DPC, and the patch tests were scored after 6 days according to International Contact Dermatitis Research Group standards. The mostly female patient cohort included alopecia areata with under or over 50% scalp involvement, alopecia totalis and alopecia universalis. Weekly therapeutic DPC doses were additionally applied to the scalp of patients throughout the roughly 23-week study period. Blood samples were taken from patients before sensitization (week 0) and at 2, 6 and about 24 weeks after DPC sensitization. This study followed changes in the peripheral blood TCR repertoire in vivo during primary and secondary sensitization of alopecia patients to the hapten diphenylcyclopropenone (DPC).

The time point label here, explained by the study, means: pre-sensitization, week 0. The sample's treatment or condition label, decoded: therapeutic diphenylcyclopropenone sensitization with weekly scalp DPC. Blood at each patch-test visit was drawn before the patch test was applied. To be eligible, patients had to be aged 18 to 70, diagnosed with alopecia and judged suitable for DPC therapy, while pregnant patients were excluded. Unfractionated whole blood was collected in Tempus Blood RNA tubes, and total RNA was extracted from that blood. Its CDR3 holds 18 amino acids, cysteine through phenylalanine. The retained sequence is limited to the CDR3, 54 bases, with the frame set at the first base. From the germline V gene, CDR1 is SGHRS and CDR2 is YFSETQ. V lost 1 base and J lost 6 bases, and the count of bases not matched to a germline gene is 10. General conclusions and limits of the study: Repeated subsampling changed both the strength of the expansion versus patch-test correlation and the threshold at which that correlation became significant. Expanded TCRs formed significantly more large CDR3 similarity clusters than pre-sensitization or healthy control sets, consistent with antigen-driven responses. All patients had alopecia, a presumed autoimmune disease, so their immune response might differ from that of healthy individuals. No change with DPC sensitization was found in the number of TCRs above 1 in 1000 frequency, and no evidence of global repertoire structure alterations was found. The number of PT1 expanded TCRs positively correlated with patch test score, significant at thresholds 8, 16 and 32 but not 4.

Library prep was done by RACE. Instrument on record: NextSeq 500. During library preparation, unique molecular identifiers were attached to individual cDNA molecules so that TCRs could be counted in a quantitative, reproducible way. Each blood RNA sample was used to sequence both TCR alpha and TCR beta chains. The published analysis was carried out like this. Samples had a median of roughly 91,000 TCRs, with a range from about 23,224 to 750,000. The Decombinator software suite was used to annotate the V, J and CDR3 of the TCR reads. For PS versus PT1 abundance plots, all samples were subsampled to the same number of TCRs (28,000). Expanded TCRs were defined as absent before sensitization and observed at least eight times at the 2-week time point. Starting from the raw public reads, TCRdb applied fastp trimming at Q25, assembled clones with MiXCR and retained in-frame beta chains. One record per CDR3 amino acid sequence lists the most common genes and DNA. It is TCRdb's table, rather than the study itself, that gives the V and J calls and clone size. The sample data list 190,000 or so distinct CDR3 sequences, and just under 30% of these were observed just once. The top ten hold just under 3% of the sample.

This clonotype was recorded many times. Its target antigen remains unknown. Qualities for individual bases were not recorded, and no much larger clone is one base off. The sample in question was whole blood, obtained in connection with sensitization to the hapten diphenylcyclopropenone (DPC). The sequence links TRBV5-1 to TRBJ2-3, with 14 bases aligning to TRBD2. The clonotype comes from a woman in her twenties or thirties with alopecia areata. Some clones in this sample may be carry-over from other donors' samples. The CDR3 protein sequence reads: CASSLQGTSGSSYDTQYF. The sequenced DNA is TGCGCCAGCAGCTTGCAAGGGACTAGCGGGAGTTCTTATGATACGCAGTATTTT.